This entry lists 24 T cell receptor beta chains sequenced from one sample in a study of cytomegalovirus exposure and HLA in healthy donors. PCR primers comprised 60 Vbeta and 13 Jbeta primers. Libraries were prepared by immunoSEQ multiplex PCR; TCRdb keeps only in-frame clonotypes and omits some of them. The table shows roughly 180,000 clones, with 9.5% occurring only once. The sequencing sample was made of PBMCs. The receptors come from a woman under 40 in good health and CMV-seropositive.

There are a few counts of this clone. The chain links TRBV27 to TRBJ2-3, with TRBD1 as a possible D gene (5 bases). The germline V gene has CDR1 MNHEY and CDR2 SMNVEV (reference sequence). V shed 5 bases and J shed 0 bases, with 21 bases lying between them. The CDR3 totals 18 residues. CDR3 DNA sequence: TGTGCCAGCAGTCGCCTGGAAGGACAATTTTCTAGCACAGATACGCAGTATTTT. Its protein product is CASSRLEGQFSSTDTQYF.

This clone was seen only a few times. J is TRBJ1-2 and V is TRBV29-1, with D unclear. This CDR3 has 13 residues. Germline CDR1 is SQVTM and CDR2 is ANQGSEA. The germline V and J ends were trimmed by 5 bases and 4 bases, with 14 bases remaining between them. CDR3 region: CSVKTAGSYGYTF. CDR3 nucleotides: TGCAGCGTTAAGACGGCGGGGAGCTATGGCTACACCTTC.

The chain carries TRBV11-2 and TRBJ1-3; D call uncertain. V was pared by 10 bases and J by 0 bases, with 16 bases between. The CDR3 contains 15 residues. Germline V gives CDR1 SGHAT, CDR2 FQNNGV. CDR3 bases: TGTGCCACCTCCCCGGTGAGCTCCTCTGGAAACACCATATATTTT. Its translation: CATSPVSSSGNTIYF.

The chain couples TRBV5-1 to TRBJ2-5; 9 bases align to TRBD2. The CDR3 is 15 amino acids. Losses at the gene ends were 1 base for V and 2 bases for J; bases not matched to a gene: 3. The germline gives CDR1 SGHRS, CDR2 YFSETQ. CDR3 residues: CASSLSSGMQETQYF. In DNA form, the CDR3 reads TGCGCCAGCAGCTTGTCTAGCGGGATGCAAGAGACCCAGTACTTC.

There are a few counts of this clone. The chain couples TRBV5-1 to TRBJ1-6; no reliable D call. The V gene lost 1 base and the J gene lost 7 bases, with 6 bases spanning the gap. The CDR3 is 13 residues long. The V gene's germline CDR1 is SGHRS and CDR2 YFSETQ. The CDR3 DNA is TGCGCCAGCAGCTTGCGGGGAAATTCACCCCTCCACTTT. It codes for CASSLRGNSPLHF.

The chain couples TRBV11-2 to TRBJ2-1; D is possibly TRBD2 (5 bases). Germline CDR1 and CDR2: SGHAT and FQNNGV. There are 16 residues in the CDR3. Deletions cut 1 base from V and 7 bases from J, with 17 bases between. The chain's CDR3 is CASSLVGSYSGNEQFF. As DNA, the CDR3 is TGTGCCAGCAGCTTAGTGGGGAGTTATTCGGGGAATGAGCAGTTCTTC.

This clone was found a few times. The V and J genes are TRBV9 and TRBJ2-1; a weak D match, TRBD2 (5 bases). CDR1 SGDLS and CDR2 YYNGEE come from the germline V gene. The CDR3 contains 13 residues. The V end lost 3 bases, the J end lost 9 bases, and 13 bases lay between the germline ends. The CDR3 is CASSETPRGEQFF. The CDR3 DNA is TGTGCCAGCAGCGAGACTCCTCGGGGTGAGCAGTTCTTC.

The V call is TRBV7-8, the J call TRBJ2-7, with TRBD1 as a possible D gene (6 bases). Trimming left V 5 bases short and J 2 bases short, with 25 bases between. The CDR3 spans 18 residues. CDR1 and CDR2 (germline): SGHVS, FQNEAQ. In DNA form, the CDR3 reads TGTGCCAGCAGCCCGGTACAGGGCCGGATGATGAACCCCTACGAGCAGTACTTC. It encodes CASSPVQGRMMNPYEQYF.

The V call is TRBV15, the J call TRBJ1-4, with 9 bases lining up with TRBD1. CDR1 and CDR2 from the germline V gene are LNHNV and YYDKDF (reference sequence). V dropped 3 bases and J dropped 1; count of bases not matched to a gene: 6. This CDR3 has 17 residues. CDR3 loop: CATSRTGGRRTNEKLFF. Written as DNA, the CDR3 is TGTGCCACCAGCAGGACAGGGGGAAGGAGAACTAATGAAAAACTGTTTTTT.

This sequence joins TRBV5-6 and TRBJ2-3, with D perhaps TRBD2 (5 bases). CDR1 and CDR2 from the germline V gene are SGHDT and YYEEEE. This CDR3 is built from 15 residues. V lost 2 bases and J 2 bases, leaving 12 bases between the germline ends. The CDR3 loop is CASSFRAGTTDTQYF. The DNA for the CDR3 is TGTGCCAGCAGCTTCCGTGCGGGTACCACAGATACGCAGTATTTT.

This clone was detected a few times. This chain uses TRBV7-8 with TRBJ2-1, with D tentatively TRBD2 (5 bases). Germline CDR1 is SGHVS and CDR2 is FQNEAQ. V was shortened by 6 bases and J by 0 bases, with 15 bases between the two germline ends. This CDR3 comprises 16 residues. The DNA of the CDR3 is TGTGCCAGCAGTTTCACTAGGATCCCCTCCTACAATGAGCAGTTCTTC. Encoded protein: CASSFTRIPSYNEQFF. Using reference TRBV7-8 and TRBJ2-1 for the parts outside the CDR3, the full variable domain is GAGVSQSPRYKVAKRGQDVALRCDPISGHVSLFWYQQALGQGPEFLTYFQNEAQLDKSGLPSDRFFAERPEGSVSTLKIQRTQQEDSAVYLCASSFTRIPSYNEQFFGPGTRLTVL.

The chain is built from TRBV5-1 and TRBJ1-1, with a weak D call TRBD1 (5 bases). The length of the CDR3 is 17 residues. V lost 0 bases and J 4 bases, leaving 19 bases between the germline ends. Germline CDR1 and CDR2: SGHRS and YFSETQ. This CDR3 is CASSLEGRGGYITEAFF. In DNA form, the CDR3 reads TGCGCCAGCAGCTTGGAGGGGAGGGGCGGGTATATCACTGAAGCTTTCTTT.

This rearrangement joins TRBV9 to TRBJ2-6; D unresolved. CDR1 and CDR2 from the germline V gene are SGDLS and YYNGEE. V was clipped by 3 bases and J by 2 bases, with 12 bases between them. The CDR3 is made up of 16 amino acids. The DNA of the CDR3 is TGTGCCAGCAGCGCCTCTAGGTATCCTGGGGCCAACGTCCTGACTTTC. Protein product: CASSASRYPGANVLTF.

The CDR3 nucleotides read TGTGCCAGCAGCCTCGGCGGGAGAGGAAGGCGTACGCAGTATTTT. Encoded protein: CASSLGGRGRRTQYF. This chain connects TRBV11-2 to TRBJ2-3, with TRBD2 matching 7 bases. The germline gives CDR1 SGHAT, CDR2 FQNNGV. Trimming cost V 5 bases and J 8 bases; bases outside gene matches: 13. The CDR3 extends over 15 amino acids. Complete variable domain (other parts from reference TRBV11-2 and TRBJ2-3): EAGVAQSPRYKIIEKRQSVAFWCNPISGHATLYWYQQILGQGPKLLIQFQNNGVVDDSQLPKDRFSAERLKGVDSTLKIQPAKLEDSAVYLCASSLGGRGRRTQYFGPGTRLTVL.

This clone was detected a few times. The chain is built from TRBV6-5 and TRBJ2-6; TRBD1 agrees at 9 bases. Per germline, CDR1 MNHEY and CDR2 SVGAGI. CDR3 length: 15 amino acids. V trimming: 6 bases; J trimming: 0 bases; junction bases outside the gene matches: 0. CDR3 region: CASRTGGSGANVLTF. Written as DNA, the CDR3 is TGTGCCAGCAGGACAGGGGGCTCTGGGGCCAACGTCCTGACTTTC.

The chain uses TRBV11-2 and TRBJ2-2; 7 bases line up with TRBD1. The CDR3 is 16 residues long. CDR1 is SGHAT and CDR2 is FQNNGV in the germline V gene. Trimming cost V 5 bases and J 0 bases; bases outside gene matches: 6. The CDR3 region has the DNA TGTGCCAGCAGCCTACAGGGGCCCACGAACACCGGGGAGCTGTTTTTT. It is translated as CASSLQGPTNTGELFF.

The chain has TRBV10-3 and TRBJ2-2; TRBD1 is a possible D gene (5 bases). The CDR3 has 15 residues. The germline V and J ends were trimmed by 0 bases and 3 bases, with 8 bases remaining between them. Germline-derived CDR1 and CDR2 are ENHRY and SYGVKD. The CDR3 DNA sequence: TGTGCCATCAGTGAGTCTCAGGGTTACACCGGGGAGCTGTTTTTT. Translation gives CAISESQGYTGELFF.

This clone has more than one count but fewer than ten. The chain joins TRBV9 to TRBJ2-6; TRBD2 aligns across 13 bases. CDR1 SGDLS and CDR2 YYNGEE come from the germline V gene. The junction had 8 bases not matched to a gene; V was cut back by 5 bases and J by 3 bases. This CDR3 is built from 18 residues. The CDR3 DNA reads as TGTGCCAGCAGAGATGGACTAGCGGGAGTAAGTGGGGCCAACGTCCTGACTTTC. Translating it yields CASRDGLAGVSGANVLTF.

The chain has TRBV5-4 and TRBJ2-7; weak D call: TRBD1 (6 bases). The CDR3 extends over 15 amino acids. Germline values: CDR1 SGHNT, CDR2 YYREEE (reference sequence). The ends were cut back, 4 bases at V and 0 bases at J, with 14 bases in the middle. The CDR3 sequence is CASSPAGASSYEQYF. The CDR3 coding sequence is TGTGCCAGCAGCCCAGCAGGGGCAAGCTCCTACGAGCAGTACTTC.

This clone was counted a few times. The chain has TRBV27 and TRBJ1-5, with a weak D call TRBD1 (5 bases). This CDR3 has 13 amino acids. Trimming took 4 bases from V and 4 from J, leaving 8 bases between them. Per the germline V gene, CDR1 is MNHEY and CDR2 is SMNVEV (reference sequence). CDR3 sequence: CASSYRQNQPQHF. CDR3 nucleotide sequence: TGTGCCAGCAGTTACCGACAGAATCAGCCCCAGCATTTT.

J is TRBJ1-4 and V is TRBV5-5; the match to TRBD1 covers 7 bases. Per germline, CDR1 SGHKS and CDR2 YYEKEE (reference sequence). J was trimmed by 8 bases and V by 1 base; bases with no gene match: 8. The CDR3 runs 15 residues. CDR3 nucleotides: TGTGCCAGCAGCTTGTATGACAGGGAAGGAGAAAAACTGTTTTTT. Translated, it gives CASSLYDREGEKLFF.

This clone showed up just a few times. This sequence joins TRBV21-1 and TRBJ2-5; the table's D call, TRBD2, has no DNA check behind it. TRBV21-1 is shown as a pseudogene. The CDR3 extends over 16 amino acids. The CDR3 coding sequence is TGTGCCAGCAGGGGGCTAGCGGGAGGTCGGGGGGAGACCCAGTACTTC. It encodes CASRGLAGGRGETQYF.

The V gene is TRBV13, the J gene TRBJ2-7; 12 bases are shared with TRBD2. The germline V gene encodes CDR1 PRHDT and CDR2 FYEKMQ (reference sequence). The CDR3 loop spans 17 amino acids. J was trimmed by 1 base and V by 5 bases; bases with no gene match: 9. In nucleotides, the CDR3 is TGTGCCAGCAGCCCGCCGACTAGCGGGAGTACGTCCTACGAGCAGTACTTC. Translating it yields CASSPPTSGSTSYEQYF.

The chain joins TRBV9 to TRBJ2-2; tentatively, D is TRBD2 (5 bases). Trimming cost V 0 bases and J 5 bases, with 11 bases left between them. The CDR3 sequence is 15 residues long. CDR1 is SGDLS, CDR2 YYNGEE, per germline. In DNA form, the CDR3 reads TGTGCCAGCAGCGTAGACCGGGGATTGACCGGGGAGCTGTTTTTT. Its protein is CASSVDRGLTGELFF.